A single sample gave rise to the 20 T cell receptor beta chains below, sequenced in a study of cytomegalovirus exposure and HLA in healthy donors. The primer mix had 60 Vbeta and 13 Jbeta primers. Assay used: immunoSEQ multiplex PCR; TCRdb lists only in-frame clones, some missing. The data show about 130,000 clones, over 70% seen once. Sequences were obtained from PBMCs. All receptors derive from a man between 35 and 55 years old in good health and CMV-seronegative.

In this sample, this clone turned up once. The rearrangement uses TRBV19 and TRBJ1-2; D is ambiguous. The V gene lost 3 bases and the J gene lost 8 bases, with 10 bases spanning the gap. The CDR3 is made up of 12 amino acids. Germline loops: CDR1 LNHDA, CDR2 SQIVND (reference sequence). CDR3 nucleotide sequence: TGTGCCAGTAGTATTGGAGGGAACGGCTACACCTTC. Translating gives CASSIGGNGYTF.

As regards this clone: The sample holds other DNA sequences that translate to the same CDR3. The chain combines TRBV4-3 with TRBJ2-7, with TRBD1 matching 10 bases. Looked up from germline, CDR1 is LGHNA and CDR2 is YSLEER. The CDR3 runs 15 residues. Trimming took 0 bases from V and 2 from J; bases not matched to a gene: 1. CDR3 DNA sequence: TGCGCCAGCAGCCAAGAAGGGACAGGGGCCTACGAGCAGTACTTC. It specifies CASSQEGTGAYEQYF.

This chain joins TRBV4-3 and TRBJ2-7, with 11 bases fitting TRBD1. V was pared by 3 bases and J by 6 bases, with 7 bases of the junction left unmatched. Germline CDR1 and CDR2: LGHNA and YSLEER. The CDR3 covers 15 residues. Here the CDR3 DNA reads TGCGCCAGCAGCCATGGTCCGGGACAGGGGGTCGAGCAGTACTTC. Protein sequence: CASSHGPGQGVEQYF.

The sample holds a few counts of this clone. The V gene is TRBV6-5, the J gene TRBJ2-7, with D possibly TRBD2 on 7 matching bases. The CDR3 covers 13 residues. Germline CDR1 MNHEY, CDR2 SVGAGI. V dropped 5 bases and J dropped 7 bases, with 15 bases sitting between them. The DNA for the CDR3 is TGTGCCAGCAGTCTAACGGGGGGCGGGGAGCAGTACTTC. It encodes CASSLTGGGEQYF.

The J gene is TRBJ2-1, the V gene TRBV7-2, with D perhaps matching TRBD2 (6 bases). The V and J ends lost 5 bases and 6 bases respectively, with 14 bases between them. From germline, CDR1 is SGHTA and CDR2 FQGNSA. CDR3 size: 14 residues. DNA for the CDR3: TGTGCCAGCAGCCGAGCTAGCGCGACCAATGAGCAGTTCTTC. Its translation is CASSRASATNEQFF.

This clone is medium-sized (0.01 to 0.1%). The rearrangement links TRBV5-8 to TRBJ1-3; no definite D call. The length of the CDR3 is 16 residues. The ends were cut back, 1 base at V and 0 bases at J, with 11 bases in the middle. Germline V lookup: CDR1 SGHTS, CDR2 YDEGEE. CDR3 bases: TGTGCCAGCAGCTTGCCCCGAGGAAACTCTGGAAACACCATATATTTT. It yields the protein CASSLPRGNSGNTIYF.

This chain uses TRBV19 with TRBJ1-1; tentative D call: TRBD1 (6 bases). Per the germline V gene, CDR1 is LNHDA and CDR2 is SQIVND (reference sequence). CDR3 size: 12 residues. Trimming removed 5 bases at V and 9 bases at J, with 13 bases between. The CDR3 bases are TGTGCCAGTAGTCCGGACAGCGGGAAAGCTTTCTTT. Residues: CASSPDSGKAFF.

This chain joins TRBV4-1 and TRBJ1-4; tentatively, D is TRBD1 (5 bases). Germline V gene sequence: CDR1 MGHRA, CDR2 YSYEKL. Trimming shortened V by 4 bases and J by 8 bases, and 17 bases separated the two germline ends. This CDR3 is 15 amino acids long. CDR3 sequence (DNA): TGCGCCAGCAGCCTACAGCTAGGGGCGGGAGAAAAACTGTTTTTT. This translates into CASSLQLGAGEKLFF.

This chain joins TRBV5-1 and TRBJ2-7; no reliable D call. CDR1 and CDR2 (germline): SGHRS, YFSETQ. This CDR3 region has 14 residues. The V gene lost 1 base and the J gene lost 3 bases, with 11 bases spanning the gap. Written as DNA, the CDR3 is TGCGCCAGCAGCTTGCTGGGCCTTAACTACGAGCAGTACTTC. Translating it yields CASSLLGLNYEQYF.

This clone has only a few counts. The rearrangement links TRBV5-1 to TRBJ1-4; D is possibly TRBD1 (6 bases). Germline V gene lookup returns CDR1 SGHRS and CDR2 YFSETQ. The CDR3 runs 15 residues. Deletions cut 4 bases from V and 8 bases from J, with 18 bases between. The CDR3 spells CASSRGGAVGEKLFF. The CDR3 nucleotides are TGCGCCAGCAGCCGAGGGGGGGCTGTCGGCGAAAAACTGTTTTTT.

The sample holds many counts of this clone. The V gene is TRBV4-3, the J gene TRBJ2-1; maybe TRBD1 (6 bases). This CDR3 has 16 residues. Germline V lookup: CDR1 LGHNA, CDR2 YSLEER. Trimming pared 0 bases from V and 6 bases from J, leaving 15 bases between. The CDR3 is CASSQDQGNRVNEQFF. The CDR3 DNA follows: TGCGCCAGCAGCCAAGATCAGGGGAATAGGGTCAATGAGCAGTTCTTC.

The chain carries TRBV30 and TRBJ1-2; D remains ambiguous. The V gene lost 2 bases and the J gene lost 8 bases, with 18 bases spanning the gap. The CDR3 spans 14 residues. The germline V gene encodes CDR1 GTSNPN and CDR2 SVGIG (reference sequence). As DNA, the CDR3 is TGTGCCTGGAGTTCAGACCCAGCCGGGTCAGGCTACACCTTC. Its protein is CAWSSDPAGSGYTF.

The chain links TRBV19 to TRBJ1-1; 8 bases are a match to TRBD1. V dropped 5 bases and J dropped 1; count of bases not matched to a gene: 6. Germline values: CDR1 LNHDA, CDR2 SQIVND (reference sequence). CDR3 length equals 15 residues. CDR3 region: CASSQTGAGNTEAFF. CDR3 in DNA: TGTGCCAGTAGTCAGACAGGGGCCGGGAACACTGAAGCTTTCTTT.

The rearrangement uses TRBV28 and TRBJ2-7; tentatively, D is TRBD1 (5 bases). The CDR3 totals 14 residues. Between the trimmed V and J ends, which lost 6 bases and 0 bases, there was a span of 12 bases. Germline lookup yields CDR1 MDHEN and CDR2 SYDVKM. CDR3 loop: CASRGPGPSYEQYF. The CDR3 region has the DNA TGTGCCAGCAGGGGCCCAGGGCCCTCCTACGAGCAGTACTTC.

The CDR3 loop reads CASSLGQGEETQYF. CDR3 DNA: TGCGCCAGCAGCTTAGGCCAGGGCGAAGAGACCCAGTACTTC. This chain links TRBV5-1 with TRBJ2-5, with D tentatively TRBD1 (5 bases). The CDR3 covers 14 residues. Trimming stripped 2 bases from V and 3 bases from J, with 11 bases between. Per germline, CDR1 SGHRS and CDR2 YFSETQ.

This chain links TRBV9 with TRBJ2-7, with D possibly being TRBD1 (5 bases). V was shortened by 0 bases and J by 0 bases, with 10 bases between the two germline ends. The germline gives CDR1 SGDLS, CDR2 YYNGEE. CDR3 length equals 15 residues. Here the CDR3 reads CASSVALGPSYEQYF. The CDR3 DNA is TGTGCCAGCAGCGTAGCTCTGGGGCCCTCCTACGAGCAGTACTTC.

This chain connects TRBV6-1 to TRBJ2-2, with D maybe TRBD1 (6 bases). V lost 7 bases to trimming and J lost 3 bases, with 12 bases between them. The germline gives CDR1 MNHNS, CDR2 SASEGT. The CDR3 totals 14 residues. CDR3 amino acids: CASTKQGYTGELFF. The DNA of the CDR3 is TGTGCCAGCACGAAACAGGGTTACACCGGGGAGCTGTTTTTT.

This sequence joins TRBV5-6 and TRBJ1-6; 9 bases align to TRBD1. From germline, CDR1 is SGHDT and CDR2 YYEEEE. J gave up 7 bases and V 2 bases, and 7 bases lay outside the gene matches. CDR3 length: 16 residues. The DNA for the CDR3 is TGTGCCAGCAGCTTCCCGGGACAGGGACGAAATTCACCCCTCCACTTT. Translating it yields CASSFPGQGRNSPLHF.

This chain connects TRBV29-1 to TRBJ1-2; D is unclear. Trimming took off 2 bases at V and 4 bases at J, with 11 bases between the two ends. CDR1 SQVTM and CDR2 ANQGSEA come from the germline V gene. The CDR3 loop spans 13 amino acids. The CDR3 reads CSVERTEGYGYTF. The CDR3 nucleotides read TGCAGCGTTGAAAGGACCGAGGGCTATGGCTACACCTTC.

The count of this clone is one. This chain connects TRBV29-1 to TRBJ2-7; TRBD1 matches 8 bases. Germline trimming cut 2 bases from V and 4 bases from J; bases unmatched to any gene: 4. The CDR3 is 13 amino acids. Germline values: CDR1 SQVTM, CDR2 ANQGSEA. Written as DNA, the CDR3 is TGCAGCGTTGAATTGGGGACAGGTTACGAGCAGTACTTC. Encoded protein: CSVELGTGYEQYF.